The 7 T cell receptor beta chains below were found in one sample sequenced in a study of T cells in tuberculosis. TCRdb keeps only in-frame clones here, not all; method: immunoSEQ multiplex PCR. Here the sample spans some 41,000 clones, roughly 94% being singletons. Sample: PBMCs. Receptors were obtained from a donor aged 10 to 29 with latent tuberculosis or without tuberculosis infection. Some clones in this sample may be carry-over from other donors' samples.

The chain is built from TRBV28 and TRBJ1-1; D possibly corresponds to TRBD1 (6 bases). Germline V gene lookup returns CDR1 MDHEN and CDR2 SYDVKM. The CDR3 spans 16 residues. V was clipped by 5 bases and J by 2 bases, with 18 bases between them. The CDR3 loop reads CASSVLQGSGNTEAFF. The CDR3 DNA reads TGTGCCAGCAGTGTCTTACAGGGTAGTGGAAACACTGAAGCTTTCTTT.

This clone was seen more than once but under ten times. V and J are TRBV28 and TRBJ1-1; tentative D call: TRBD1 (6 bases). Per germline, CDR1 MDHEN and CDR2 SYDVKM. The V end lost 4 bases, the J end lost 2 bases, and 11 bases lay between the germline ends. This CDR3 region has 14 residues. CDR3 amino acids: CASSSPGVNTEAFF. The CDR3 DNA reads TGTGCCAGCAGTTCTCCAGGGGTAAACACTGAAGCTTTCTTT.

The rearrangement joins TRBV9 to TRBJ2-3; D might be TRBD1 (5 bases). Germline CDR1 SGDLS, CDR2 YYNGEE. The CDR3 contains 16 residues. V shed 3 bases and J shed 2 bases, with 16 bases lying between them. CDR3 in DNA: TGTGCCAGCAGCGCAAGGGGAAACGGTATCACAGATACGCAGTATTTT. As protein: CASSARGNGITDTQYF. Full variable domain (missing parts from reference TRBV9 and TRBJ2-3): DSGVTQTPKHLITATGQRVTLRCSPRSGDLSVYWYQQSLDQGLQFLIQYYNGEERAKGNILERFSAQQFPDLHSELNLSSLELGDSALYFCASSARGNGITDTQYFGPGTRLTVL.

The chain carries TRBV7-8 and TRBJ2-7; 7 bases map to TRBD2. CDR3 size: 15 residues. Germline-derived CDR1 and CDR2 are SGHVS and FQNEAQ. V gave up 5 bases and J gave up 5 bases; unmatched junction bases: 12. The CDR3 nucleotides read TGTGCCAGCAGCCCCGGAGCGGGGCCTGACAACGAGCAGTACTTC. Amino acids: CASSPGAGPDNEQYF.

This rearrangement joins TRBV5-1 to TRBJ2-7, with 8 bases fitting TRBD2. V lost 0 bases and J lost 6; bases outside the gene matches: 5. The CDR3 extends over 14 amino acids. CDR1 and CDR2 from the germline V gene are SGHRS and YFSETQ. CDR3 nucleotide sequence: TGCGCCAGCAGCTTGGACGGGAGGGCCGGCGAGCAGTACTTC. Amino acids: CASSLDGRAGEQYF. The full variable domain, with the rest looked up from reference TRBV5-1 and TRBJ2-7, is KAGVTQTPRYLIKTRGQQVTLSCSPISGHRSVSWYQQTPGQGLQFLFEYFSETQRNKGNFPGRFSGRQFSNSRSEMNVSTLELGDSALYLCASSLDGRAGEQYFGPGTRLTVT.

This chain connects TRBV19 to TRBJ1-5; maybe TRBD1 (6 bases). The germline V gene has CDR1 LNHDA and CDR2 SQIVND (reference sequence). There are 15 residues in the CDR3. Trimming removed 7 bases at V and 3 bases at J, with 16 bases between. DNA of the CDR3: TGTGCCAGTAAAAGCGGCAGGGGAATCAATCAGCCCCAGCATTTT. It translates to CASKSGRGINQPQHF. Filled out from reference TRBV19 and TRBJ1-5, the complete variable domain reads DGGITQSPKYLFRKEGQNVTLSCEQNLNHDAMYWYRQDPGQGLRLIYYSQIVNDFQKGDIAEGYSVSREKKESFPLTVTSAQKNPTAFYLCASKSGRGINQPQHFGDGTRLSIL.

This chain connects TRBV11-2 to TRBJ2-2, with a weak D call TRBD1 (5 bases). This CDR3 comprises 15 residues. CDR1 and CDR2 (germline): SGHAT, FQNNGV. V gave up 5 bases and J gave up 1 base, with 11 bases separating them. CDR3 coding DNA: TGTGCCAGCAGCATACTTGACAGGAACACCGGGGAGCTGTTTTTT. Its protein product is CASSILDRNTGELFF.